This record covers a single TCR beta chain. This entry comes from a study of blood T cell repertoires in COVID-19. Study information: Sites in the United States, Italy and Spain provided acute and convalescent COVID-19 samples. From T cells, B-cell-depleted T cells, or PBMCs came the material, which was cDNA or gDNA.

Here immunoSEQ multiplex PCR was the method, and the copy in TCRdb shows in-frame clones only, minus some. The data contain 200,000 to 250,000 clones, about four fifths of them seen just once; the ten biggest clones take up less than 2.5%. This CDR3 is built from 18 residues. After removal of 6 bases from V and 4 bases from J, the junction contained 15 bases not matched to a gene. The germline V gene has CDR1 SNHLY and CDR2 FYNNEI. The genes are TRBV2 and TRBJ1-2; 12 bases are shared with TRBD1. The sample was peripheral blood. The sequence came from a woman aged 60-70 years with acute or convalescent COVID-19. The CDR3 DNA follows: TGTGCCAGCAGAATGCATCCGGGACAGGGGGCAGGCGGCTATGGCTACACCTTC. It is translated as CASRMHPGQGAGGYGYTF.